Below, 6 T cell receptor beta chains from the same sample are listed, as sequenced in a study of T cells in Graves' hyperthyroidism and ophthalmopathy. It was RNA transcripts that yielded the amplified TCR beta CDR3 regions. The HTBI primer set drove a first-round RT-PCR of the TCR CDR3. Using its own MiXCR run on the multiplex PCR reads, TCRdb lists one record per CDR3 protein. The table shows about 600,000 distinct CDR3 sequences, with 15% to 20% occurring only once. Material: blood. Source of these receptors: a woman between 40 and 55 years old with Graves' ophthalmopathy.

The rearrangement links TRBV20-1 to TRBJ2-3; 8 bases agree with TRBD1. J was trimmed by 5 bases and V by 3 bases; bases with no gene match: 7. The CDR3 contains 14 residues. Per germline, CDR1 DFQATT and CDR2 SNEGSKA (reference sequence). CDR3 region: CSASRQGRRDTQYF. For the CDR3, the DNA is TGCAGTGCTAGCCGACAGGGGCGACGAGATACGCAGTATTTT.

In its sample, this clonotype was seen many times. The chain employs TRBV28 and TRBJ2-3; tentatively, D is TRBD1 or TRBD2 (7 bases each). Germline CDR1 reads MDHEN; CDR2 reads SYDVKM. The CDR3 consists of 17 residues. V was pared by 1 base and J by 5 bases, with 19 bases between. CDR3 sequence: CASSLSPVDREGDTQYF. CDR3 nucleotide sequence: TGTGCCAGCAGTTTATCCCCAGTAGACAGGGAGGGAGATACGCAGTATTTT.

This clonotype has a count of ten or more. This chain connects TRBV28 to TRBJ1-3; D gene ambiguous. V shed 3 bases and J shed 4 bases, with 4 bases lying between them. The CDR3 covers 12 residues. Germline V gene data show CDR1 as MDHEN and CDR2 as SYDVKM. As DNA, the CDR3 is TGTGCCAGCAGTTTGTCCGGAAACACCATATATTTT. This codes for CASSLSGNTIYF.

In its sample, this clonotype was seen many times. V and J are TRBV18 and TRBJ2-3, with 7 bases that match TRBD2. V shed 6 bases, J shed 2 bases, and the junction held 2 bases outside the gene matches. There are 13 residues in the CDR3. Germline V gives CDR1 KGHSH, CDR2 LQKENI. DNA for the CDR3: TGTGCCAGCTCCGGGGGGTCCACAGATACGCAGTATTTT. Its translation is CASSGGSTDTQYF.

This chain links TRBV6-2 or TRBV6-3 with TRBJ1-1; TRBD1 matches at 7 bases. J was trimmed by 0 bases and V by 5 bases; bases with no gene match: 6. CDR3 length: 15 amino acids. CDR1 MNHEY and CDR2 SVGEGT come from the germline V gene. The CDR3 sequence is CASSAQQGMNTEAFF. In nucleotides, the CDR3 is TGTGCCAGCAGTGCCCAACAGGGGATGAACACTGAAGCTTTCTTT.

The chain recombines TRBV5-1 with TRBJ1-4, with 8 bases that match TRBD1. Germline V lookup: CDR1 SGHRS, CDR2 YFSETQ. Trimming cost V 0 bases and J 7 bases; bases outside gene matches: 5. The CDR3 has 15 residues. DNA for the CDR3: TGCGCCAGCAGCTTGGAAGACAGGGGAGGTGAAAAACTGTTTTTT. Translated, it gives CASSLEDRGGEKLFF.